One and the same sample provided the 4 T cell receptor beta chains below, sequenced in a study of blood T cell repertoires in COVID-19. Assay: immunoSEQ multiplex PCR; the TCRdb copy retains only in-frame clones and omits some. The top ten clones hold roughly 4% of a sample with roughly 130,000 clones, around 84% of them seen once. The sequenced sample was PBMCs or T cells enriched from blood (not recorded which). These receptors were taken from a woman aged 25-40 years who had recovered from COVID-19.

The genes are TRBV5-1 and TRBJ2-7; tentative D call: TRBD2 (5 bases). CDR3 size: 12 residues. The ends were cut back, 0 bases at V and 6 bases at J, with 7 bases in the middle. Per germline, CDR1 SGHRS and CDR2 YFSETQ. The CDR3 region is CASSLGAGEQYF. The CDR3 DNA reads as TGCGCCAGCAGCTTGGGGGCGGGCGAGCAGTACTTC. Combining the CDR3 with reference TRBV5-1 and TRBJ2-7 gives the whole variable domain KAGVTQTPRYLIKTRGQQVTLSCSPISGHRSVSWYQQTPGQGLQFLFEYFSETQRNKGNFPGRFSGRQFSNSRSEMNVSTLELGDSALYLCASSLGAGEQYFGPGTRLTVT.

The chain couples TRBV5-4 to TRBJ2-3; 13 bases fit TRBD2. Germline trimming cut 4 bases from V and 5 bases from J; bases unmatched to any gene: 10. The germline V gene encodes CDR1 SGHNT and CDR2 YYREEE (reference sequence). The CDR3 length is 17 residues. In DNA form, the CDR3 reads TGTGCCAGCAGCCCCCTAGGACTAGCGGGAGTGGAAGATACGCAGTATTTT. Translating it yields CASSPLGLAGVEDTQYF. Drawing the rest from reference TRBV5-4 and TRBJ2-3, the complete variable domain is ETGVTQSPTHLIKTRGQQVTLRCSSQSGHNTVSWYQQALGQGPQFIFQYYREEENGRGNFPPRFSGLQFPNYSSELNVNALELDDSALYLCASSPLGLAGVEDTQYFGPGTRLTVL.

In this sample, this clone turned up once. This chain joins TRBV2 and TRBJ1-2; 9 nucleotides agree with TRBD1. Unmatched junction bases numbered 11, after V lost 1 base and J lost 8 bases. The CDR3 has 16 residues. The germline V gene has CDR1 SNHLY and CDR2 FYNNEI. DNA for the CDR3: TGTGCCAGCAGTGAAGGCACCCGGGACAGGGCCCACGGCTACACCTTC. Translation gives CASSEGTRDRAHGYTF. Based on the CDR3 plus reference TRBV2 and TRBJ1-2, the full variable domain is EPEVTQTPSHQVTQMGQEVILRCVPISNHLYFYWYRQILGQKVEFLVSFYNNEISEKSEIFDDQFSVERPDGSNFTLKIRSTKLEDSAMYFCASSEGTRDRAHGYTFGSGTRLTVV.

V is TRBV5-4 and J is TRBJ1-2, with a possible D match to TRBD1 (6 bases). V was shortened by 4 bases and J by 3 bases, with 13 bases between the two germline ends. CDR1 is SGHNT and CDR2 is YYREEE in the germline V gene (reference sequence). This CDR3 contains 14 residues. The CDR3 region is CASSPPGVDYGYTF. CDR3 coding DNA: TGTGCCAGCAGCCCACCAGGGGTTGACTATGGCTACACCTTC.